The 16 T cell receptor beta chains below were found in one sample sequenced in a study of CD8+ T cells in alopecia areata. Treatment specified: oral pan-JAK inhibitor, 5-10 mg twice daily. Once RNA had been extracted, it was reverse transcribed into cDNA to act as the sequencing template. Assay: immunoSEQ multiplex PCR; the TCRdb copy retains only in-frame clones and omits some. The data show fewer than 150,000 clones, less than 75% seen once. Material: CD8+ T cells sorted from blood, obtained at week 4, from a patient treated with tofacitinib. These receptors were obtained from a human donor with alopecia areata.

The chain joins TRBV30 to TRBJ2-3; the D gene is possibly TRBD2 (7 bases). V gave up 4 bases and J gave up 10 bases, with 18 bases separating them. CDR1 is GTSNPN and CDR2 is SVGIG in the germline V gene (reference sequence). The CDR3 has 13 residues. CDR3 amino acids: CAWTPGGTAAQYF. In DNA form, the CDR3 reads TGTGCCTGGACCCCGGGGGGCACGGCGGCGCAGTATTTT.

The genes are TRBV29-1 and TRBJ2-7; D may be TRBD1 (9 bases). The CDR3 contains 15 residues. With 3 bases removed from V and 2 bases from J, the gap between germline ends came to 17 bases. The germline CDR1 and CDR2 sequences are SQVTM and ANQGSEA. This CDR3 reads CSVDRGGQGPYEQYF. CDR3 coding DNA: TGCAGCGTTGATCGGGGGGGACAGGGACCCTACGAGCAGTACTTC.

The chain uses TRBV30 and TRBJ2-7; D unclear. The V gene lost 2 bases and the J gene lost 4 bases, with 9 bases spanning the gap. The CDR3 extends over 12 amino acids. The germline V gene has CDR1 GTSNPN and CDR2 SVGIG (reference sequence). CDR3 in amino acids: CAWSYDSYEQYF. The CDR3 DNA follows: TGTGCCTGGAGTTACGACTCATACGAGCAGTACTTC.

CDR3 DNA: TGCGCCAGCAGCCAGGGAACAGGGCCTAATCAGCCCCAGCATTTT. Its protein is CASSQGTGPNQPQHF. The chain couples TRBV5-1 to TRBJ1-5; the D gene is possibly TRBD1 (6 bases). CDR1 SGHRS and CDR2 YFSETQ come from the germline V gene. The CDR3 sequence is 15 residues long. V shed 4 bases and J shed 4 bases, with 15 bases lying between them. The complete variable domain, with remaining parts taken from reference TRBV5-1 and TRBJ1-5, reads KAGVTQTPRYLIKTRGQQVTLSCSPISGHRSVSWYQQTPGQGLQFLFEYFSETQRNKGNFPGRFSGRQFSNSRSEMNVSTLELGDSALYLCASSQGTGPNQPQHFGDGTRLSIL.

This sequence joins TRBV27 and TRBJ1-5; D unresolved. This CDR3 comprises 14 residues. V was shortened by 5 bases and J by 7 bases, with 15 bases between the two germline ends. Germline-derived CDR1 and CDR2 are MNHEY and SMNVEV (reference sequence). CDR3 nucleotides: TGTGCCAGCAGTCAAGGCGTCCTTTTCCAGCCCCAGCATTTT. Amino acids: CASSQGVLFQPQHF.

The chain combines TRBV7-2 with TRBJ2-6; D not resolved. This CDR3 spans 15 amino acids. Germline CDR1 reads SGHTA; CDR2 reads FQGNSA. The V and J ends lost 1 base and 2 bases respectively, with 6 bases between them. As DNA, the CDR3 is TGTGCCAGCAGCTTAGGTGGGACTGGGGCCAACGTCCTGACTTTC. This translates into CASSLGGTGANVLTF. The variable domain in full, completed from reference TRBV7-2 and TRBJ2-6, reads GAGVSQSPSNKVTEKGKDVELRCDPISGHTALYWYRQSLGQGLEFLIYFQGNSAPDKSGLPSDRFSAERTGGSVSTLTIQRTQQEDSAVYLCASSLGGTGANVLTFGAGSRLTVL.

CDR3 in amino acids: CASVTSSEQFF. As DNA, the CDR3 is TGTGCCAGCGTCACTAGCTCTGAGCAGTTCTTC. V is TRBV25-1 and J is TRBJ2-1; D possibly corresponds to TRBD2 (6 bases). V was pared by 8 bases and J by 9 bases, with 11 bases between. The germline CDR1 and CDR2 sequences are MGHDK and SYGVNS. This CDR3 has 11 amino acids.

This clone was seen a handful of times. The chain uses TRBV4-1 and TRBJ1-2, with D uncertain. CDR1 is MGHRA and CDR2 is YSYEKL in the germline V gene. The CDR3 sequence is 16 residues long. The V gene lost 3 bases and the J gene lost 0 bases, with 14 bases spanning the gap. CDR3 bases: TGCGCCAGCAGCCAGGCCCTGGGAGAAACTAACTATGGCTACACCTTC. Amino acids: CASSQALGETNYGYTF.

This clone turned up a few times. The chain uses TRBV29-1 and TRBJ2-5; D is unclear. The germline CDR1 and CDR2 sequences are SQVTM and ANQGSEA. Trimming removed 4 bases from V and 5 bases from J, with 5 bases in between. This CDR3 is 10 amino acids long. The CDR3 is CSVAAETQYF. Here the CDR3 DNA reads TGCAGCGTTGCGGCGGAGACCCAGTACTTC.

The rearrangement uses TRBV1 and TRBJ2-3; TRBD2, the table's D call, was not compared with the DNA. TRBV1 is designated a pseudogene. This CDR3 is 15 amino acids long. The CDR3 here is CTSSQDRGSTDTQYF. CDR3 coding DNA: TGCACCAGCAGCCAAGATCGGGGGAGCACAGATACGCAGTATTTT.

This clone was recorded once. The rearrangement joins TRBV5-1 to TRBJ2-7, with 8 bases matching TRBD1. The CDR3 sequence is 13 residues long. V was pared by 3 bases and J by 2 bases, with 1 base of the junction left unmatched. Germline CDR1 SGHRS, CDR2 YFSETQ. CDR3 protein: CASSWDRTYEQYF. The CDR3 region has the DNA TGCGCCAGCAGCTGGGACAGGACCTACGAGCAGTACTTC.

V and J are TRBV30 and TRBJ1-2; no reliable D call. This CDR3 is 11 amino acids long. Germline-derived CDR1 and CDR2 are GTSNPN and SVGIG (reference sequence). V was trimmed by 7 bases and J by 4 bases, leaving 10 bases between them. The DNA of the CDR3 is TGTGCCTCATTAGAGGGCTATGGCTACACCTTC. Residues: CASLEGYGYTF.

The V and J genes are TRBV29-1 and TRBJ1-5; weak D call: TRBD1 (5 bases). The CDR3 is 13 residues long. CDR1 and CDR2 from the germline V gene are SQVTM and ANQGSEA. V was shortened by 3 bases and J by 6 bases, with 12 bases between the two germline ends. In nucleotides, the CDR3 is TGCAGCGTTGACGTAGGGGCCGGTCAGCCCCAGCATTTT. The encoded protein is CSVDVGAGQPQHF.

This clone was counted a single time. J is TRBJ2-6 and V is TRBV6-5; D uncertain. CDR1 and CDR2 from the germline V gene are MNHEY and SVGAGI. The CDR3 has 15 amino acids. Deletions cut 5 bases from V and 0 bases from J, with 8 bases between. Here the CDR3 DNA reads TGTGCCAGCAGTCGTTTCGGCTCTGGGGCCAACGTCCTGACTTTC. Encoded protein: CASSRFGSGANVLTF.

The chain couples TRBV5-1 to TRBJ2-5; D ambiguous. V gave up 6 bases and J gave up 0 bases, with 15 bases separating them. The CDR3 length is 15 residues. Germline V lookup: CDR1 SGHRS, CDR2 YFSETQ. CDR3 loop: CASTPTAENQETQYF. CDR3 nucleotides: TGCGCCAGCACCCCCACGGCCGAGAACCAAGAGACCCAGTACTTC. The full variable domain, completed using reference TRBV5-1 and TRBJ2-5, is KAGVTQTPRYLIKTRGQQVTLSCSPISGHRSVSWYQQTPGQGLQFLFEYFSETQRNKGNFPGRFSGRQFSNSRSEMNVSTLELGDSALYLCASTPTAENQETQYFGPGTRLLVL.

The chain employs TRBV30 and TRBJ2-1; TRBD1 is a possible D gene (5 bases). Germline loops: CDR1 GTSNPN, CDR2 SVGIG (reference sequence). Trimming removed 2 bases from V and 8 bases from J, with 13 bases in between. The CDR3 runs 13 residues. Here the CDR3 reads CAWSQGTGDEQFF. CDR3 in DNA: TGTGCCTGGAGTCAGGGAACGGGTGATGAGCAGTTCTTC.